This T cell receptor (beta chain) emerged from a study of CD8 T cells in ankylosing spondylitis. The CDR3 has 14 amino acids. The germline V and J ends were trimmed by 5 bases and 3 bases, with 11 bases remaining between them. From germline, CDR1 is LNHDA and CDR2 SQIVND (reference sequence). MiXCR was run by TCRdb on the 5' RACE reads, yielding one entry per CDR3 protein. The sample includes under 250,000 distinct CDR3 sequences, approximately 10% seen only once; the top ten take about 2.5%. The chain joins TRBV19 to TRBJ1-5, with D possibly matching TRBD1 (6 bases). The source is a male donor with ankylosing spondylitis or in good health (not recorded which). The specimen was blood, either unsorted or a sorted T cell fraction (not recorded which). The CDR3 DNA sequence: TGTGCCAGTAGTTCCAGGGGCGCCAATCAGCCCCAGCATTTT. This gives the protein CASSSRGANQPQHF.